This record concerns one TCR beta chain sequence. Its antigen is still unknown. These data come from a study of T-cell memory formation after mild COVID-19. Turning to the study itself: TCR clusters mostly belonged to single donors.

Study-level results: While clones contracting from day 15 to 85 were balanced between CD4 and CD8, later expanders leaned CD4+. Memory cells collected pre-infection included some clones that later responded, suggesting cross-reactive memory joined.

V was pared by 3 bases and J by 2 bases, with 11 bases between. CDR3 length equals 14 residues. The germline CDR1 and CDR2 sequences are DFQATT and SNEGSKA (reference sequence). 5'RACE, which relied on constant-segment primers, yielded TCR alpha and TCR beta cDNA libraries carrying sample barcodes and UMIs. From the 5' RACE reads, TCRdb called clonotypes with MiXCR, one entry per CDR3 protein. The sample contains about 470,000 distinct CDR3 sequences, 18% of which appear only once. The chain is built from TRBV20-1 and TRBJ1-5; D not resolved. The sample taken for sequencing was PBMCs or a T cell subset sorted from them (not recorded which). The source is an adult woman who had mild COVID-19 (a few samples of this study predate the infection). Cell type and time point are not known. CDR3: CSASPGPRNQPQHF. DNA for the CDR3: TGCAGTGCTAGTCCGGGTCCGCGCAATCAGCCCCAGCATTTT.